The rows below give T cell receptor beta chains drawn from one sample of a study of cytomegalovirus exposure and HLA in healthy donors. Profiled with immunoSEQ multiplex PCR; TCRdb holds only in-frame clones, not every one. The table includes about 190,000 clones, 82% detected once. Input material: PBMCs. The origin of the receptors is a woman under 30 in good health and CMV-seronegative. The CDR3 runs from the conserved cysteine through the conserved F or W. A D gene is named only where the DNA matches it firmly. Only part of the rows carry a size: once, few, many, or a class if the clone is expanded.

abundance: few
j_gene: TRBJ1-1
v_gene: TRBV5-4
d_gene: NA
CDR3aa: CASSLWGEGTEAFF
CDR3nt: TGTGCCAGCAGCTTGTGGGGGGAGGGCACTGAAGCTTTCTTT

abundance: NA
j_gene: TRBJ2-7
v_gene: TRBV19
d_gene: TRBD1
CDR3aa: CASSTSQGYYEQYF
CDR3nt: TGTGCCAGTAGTACGTCACAGGGGTATTACGAGCAGTACTTC

abundance: NA
j_gene: TRBJ2-3
v_gene: TRBV15
d_gene: NA
CDR3aa: CATSRSYRVTTDTQYF
CDR3nt: TGTGCCACCAGCAGATCATACAGGGTTACGACAGATACGCAGTATTTT

abundance: NA
j_gene: TRBJ2-2
v_gene: TRBV6-5
d_gene: NA
CDR3aa: CASSYSTGELFF
CDR3nt: TGTGCCAGCAGTTATAGTACCGGGGAGCTGTTTTTT

abundance: NA
j_gene: TRBJ2-1
v_gene: TRBV14
d_gene: TRBD1
CDR3aa: CASSLRTGSSYNEQFF
CDR3nt: TGTGCCAGCAGCCTTCGGACAGGGAGCTCCTACAATGAGCAGTTCTTC

abundance: NA
j_gene: TRBJ1-5
v_gene: TRBV5-1
d_gene: NA
CDR3aa: CASSLDGVTNQPQHF
CDR3nt: TGCGCCAGCAGCTTGGACGGGGTAACCAATCAGCCCCAGCATTTT

abundance: NA
j_gene: TRBJ2-3
v_gene: TRBV6-1
d_gene: NA
CDR3aa: CASRDTLRADTQYF
CDR3nt: TGTGCCAGCAGGGATACCCTTCGGGCAGATACGCAGTATTTT

abundance: NA
j_gene: TRBJ2-7
v_gene: TRBV5-1
d_gene: TRBD1
CDR3aa: CASSTLTGFIDEQYF
CDR3nt: TGCGCCAGCAGCACCCTGACAGGGTTTATCGACGAGCAGTACTTC

abundance: few
j_gene: TRBJ2-1
v_gene: TRBV19
d_gene: TRBD2
CDR3aa: CASSVPRDYIASYNEQFF
CDR3nt: TGTGCCAGTAGTGTCCCCCGGGACTACATAGCATCCTACAATGAGCAGTTCTTC

abundance: NA
j_gene: TRBJ2-1
v_gene: TRBV7-6
d_gene: NA
CDR3aa: CASSAIGESHNEQFF
CDR3nt: TGTGCCAGCAGCGCCATTGGGGAGTCACACAATGAGCAGTTCTTC

abundance: NA
j_gene: TRBJ2-7
v_gene: TRBV5-6
d_gene: NA
CDR3aa: CASSVGDEQYF
CDR3nt: TGTGCCAGCAGCGTCGGTGACGAGCAGTACTTC

abundance: NA
j_gene: TRBJ2-2
v_gene: TRBV2
d_gene: TRBD1
CDR3aa: CASSEGTGGRAGELFF
CDR3nt: TGTGCCAGCAGTGAAGGGACAGGGGGCCGGGCCGGGGAGCTGTTTTTT

abundance: few
j_gene: TRBJ2-3
v_gene: TRBV6-6
d_gene: NA
CDR3aa: CASGGRGAGTDTQYF
CDR3nt: TGTGCCAGCGGCGGTCGGGGGGCCGGGACAGATACGCAGTATTTT

abundance: NA
j_gene: TRBJ2-1
v_gene: TRBV29-1
d_gene: TRBD2
CDR3aa: CSVEGWGGKQFF
CDR3nt: TGCAGCGTTGAGGGTTGGGGAGGGAAACAGTTCTTC

abundance: NA
j_gene: TRBJ2-1
v_gene: TRBV29-1
d_gene: TRBD1
CDR3aa: CSAEGSGQYSYNEQFF
CDR3nt: TGCAGCGCCGAGGGGTCGGGACAGTACTCCTACAATGAGCAGTTCTTC

abundance: NA
j_gene: TRBJ2-7
v_gene: TRBV10-3
d_gene: TRBD1
CDR3aa: CAISESTGAYEQYF
CDR3nt: TGTGCCATCAGTGAGAGCACAGGGGCCTACGAGCAGTACTTC

abundance: NA
j_gene: TRBJ1-5
v_gene: TRBV2
d_gene: NA
CDR3aa: CASSGREETSNQPQHF
CDR3nt: TGTGCCAGCAGTGGCAGGGAGGAAACTAGCAATCAGCCCCAGCATTTT

abundance: NA
j_gene: TRBJ1-2
v_gene: TRBV27
d_gene: NA
CDR3aa: CASSRRGFNYGYTF
CDR3nt: TGTGCCAGCAGTCGCAGGGGATTTAACTATGGCTACACCTTC

abundance: NA
j_gene: TRBJ2-7
v_gene: TRBV27
d_gene: TRBD1
CDR3aa: CASRDRDRSFYEQYF
CDR3nt: TGTGCCAGCAGGGACCGGGACAGGAGCTTCTACGAGCAGTACTTC

abundance: NA
j_gene: TRBJ1-1
v_gene: TRBV18
d_gene: NA
CDR3aa: CASSPDSLEAFF
CDR3nt: TGTGCCAGCTCACCCGACAGCCTTGAAGCTTTCTTT

abundance: few
j_gene: TRBJ2-3
v_gene: TRBV2
d_gene: NA
CDR3aa: CASRKGLWDTQYF
CDR3nt: TGTGCCAGCAGGAAGGGGCTCTGGGATACGCAGTATTTT

abundance: few
j_gene: TRBJ1-1
v_gene: TRBV2
d_gene: NA
CDR3aa: CAKRALNTEAFF
CDR3nt: TGTGCCAAACGAGCCCTGAACACTGAAGCTTTCTTT

abundance: NA
j_gene: TRBJ1-1
v_gene: TRBV7-9
d_gene: TRBD1
CDR3aa: CSCQLPGQFAEAFF
CDR3nt: TGTTCCTGCCAATTACCGGGACAGTTCGCTGAAGCTTTCTTT

abundance: NA
j_gene: TRBJ2-1
v_gene: TRBV7-2
d_gene: TRBD1
CDR3aa: CASSVRYTGTATTYNEQFF
CDR3nt: TGTGCCAGCAGCGTTCGATATACCGGGACAGCAACTACCTACAATGAGCAGTTCTTC

abundance: few
j_gene: TRBJ2-1
v_gene: TRBV27
d_gene: TRBD1
CDR3aa: CASSRWGTGTAEQFF
CDR3nt: TGTGCCAGCAGCCGATGGGGGACAGGGACGGCTGAGCAGTTCTTC

abundance: NA
j_gene: TRBJ2-3
v_gene: TRBV5-4
d_gene: TRBD2
CDR3aa: CASSPTSGPRDTQYF
CDR3nt: TGTGCCAGCAGCCCGACTAGCGGGCCTAGAGATACGCAGTATTTT

abundance: NA
j_gene: TRBJ2-1
v_gene: TRBV7-6
d_gene: TRBD2
CDR3aa: CASSLATETSGGDESAYNEQFF
CDR3nt: TGTGCCAGCAGCTTAGCTACGGAGACTAGCGGGGGCGATGAGTCGGCCTACAATGAGCAGTTCTTC

abundance: NA
j_gene: TRBJ1-4
v_gene: TRBV2
d_gene: TRBD1
CDR3aa: CATFRQGPGILFF
CDR3nt: TGTGCCACCTTTAGACAGGGGCCAGGTATACTGTTTTTT

abundance: NA
j_gene: TRBJ2-2
v_gene: TRBV30
d_gene: TRBD2
CDR3aa: CAWSRSGSPGELFF
CDR3nt: TGTGCCTGGAGCCGGAGCGGGAGTCCCGGGGAGCTGTTTTTT